The clone carrying this T cell receptor beta chain turned up a few times. The target antigen is unknown. The entry originates in a study of T-cell reconstitution after alpha-beta-depleted transplantation in children. General study points: One year after transplant, T-cell counts and diversity came mostly from newly produced T cells.

TCRbeta library preparation incorporated unique molecular identifiers. Each CDR3 protein is one row after TCRdb ran MiXCR on the PCR reads. The sample has about 830,000 distinct CDR3 sequences, around 17% seen once; the top ten hold about 4.6%. V lost 3 bases and J lost 5; bases outside the gene matches: 7. CDR3 length: 16 amino acids. Per germline, CDR1 SGDLS and CDR2 YYNGEE. The origin of this receptor is a male patient younger than 18 who had a stem cell transplant for acute lymphoblastic leukemia, so the T cells may come from the graft donor. This chain links TRBV9 with TRBJ2-1, with 11 nucleotides matching TRBD2. This specimen consisted of PBMCs, mostly from graft donor cells, obtained 360 days after TCRalphabeta/CD19-depleted stem cell transplant. The CDR3 protein is CASSALAGDPDNEQFF. For the CDR3, the DNA is TGTGCCAGCAGCGCACTAGCGGGAGATCCCGACAATGAGCAGTTCTTC.